This passage covers 21 T cell receptor beta chains from one sample sequenced in a study of blood T cell repertoires in COVID-19. Assay: immunoSEQ multiplex PCR; the TCRdb copy retains only in-frame clones and omits some. This sample yields approximately 320,000 clones, of which roughly 89% are seen a single time; over 8.5% belongs to the top ten. The sample taken for sequencing was peripheral blood. Every receptor here comes from a woman aged 30 to 39 with COVID-19, enrolled during active disease.

The chain carries TRBV5-1 and TRBJ2-7, with 10 nucleotides matching TRBD1. Looked up from germline, CDR1 is SGHRS and CDR2 is YFSETQ. Trimming cost V 2 bases and J 7 bases; bases outside gene matches: 6. The CDR3 has 14 residues. The CDR3 DNA sequence: TGCGCCAGCAGCTTTGGGACAGGGGTGGGAGAGCAGTACTTC. Its protein product is CASSFGTGVGEQYF.

This clone was picked up a small number of times. The CDR3 nucleotides read TGCGCCAGCAGCACTGGTGGGGGGAGTTACGAGCAGTACTTC. It is translated as CASSTGGGSYEQYF. The rearrangement uses TRBV4-1 and TRBJ2-7; D might be TRBD2 (6 bases). Trimming left V 5 bases short and J 4 bases short, with 15 bases between. Germline CDR1 and CDR2: MGHRA and YSYEKL. The CDR3 is made up of 14 amino acids.

The genes are TRBV7-9 and TRBJ1-1, with 11 positions matching TRBD1. The germline V gene has CDR1 SEHNR and CDR2 FQNEAQ (reference sequence). This CDR3 comprises 17 residues. J gave up 0 bases and V 4 bases, and 7 bases lay outside the gene matches. CDR3 in DNA: TGTGCCAGCAGCTACCCGGGACAGGGGGTAATGAACACTGAAGCTTTCTTT. Translating gives CASSYPGQGVMNTEAFF.

This clone was seen many times. The chain uses TRBV7-2 and TRBJ1-5; 7 bases fit TRBD1. The CDR3 spans 16 residues. Germline V gene lookup returns CDR1 SGHTA and CDR2 FQGNSA. V shed 0 bases, J shed 3 bases, and the junction held 5 bases outside the gene matches. The CDR3 DNA reads TGTGCCAGCAGCTTAGCAGTCGGGACAGTCAATCAGCCCCAGCATTTT. Its protein product is CASSLAVGTVNQPQHF. The complete variable domain, with remaining parts taken from reference TRBV7-2 and TRBJ1-5, reads GAGVSQSPSNKVTEKGKDVELRCDPISGHTALYWYRQSLGQGLEFLIYFQGNSAPDKSGLPSDRFSAERTGGSVSTLTIQRTQQEDSAVYLCASSLAVGTVNQPQHFGDGTRLSIL.

The chain recombines TRBV27 with TRBJ1-3; no firm D call. Trimming removed 7 bases from V and 4 bases from J, with 11 bases in between. Germline assignment: CDR1 MNHEY and CDR2 SMNVEV (reference sequence). CDR3 size: 13 residues. The CDR3, as DNA: TGTGCCAGCATCGGGGATGCCGGAAACACCATATATTTT. This gives the protein CASIGDAGNTIYF.

The chain combines TRBV5-1 with TRBJ2-6; no firm D call. Germline V CDR1 and CDR2: SGHRS, YFSETQ. CDR3 size: 14 residues. V was pared by 5 bases and J by 0 bases, with 6 bases between. The CDR3 DNA reads as TGCGCCAGCAGTTTAGACTCTGGGGCCAACGTCCTGACTTTC. Its translation is CASSLDSGANVLTF.

This clone was seen only once. This chain links TRBV7-9 with TRBJ1-2, with unresolved D. V lost 4 bases and J 3 bases, leaving 12 bases between the germline ends. CDR3 length: 14 amino acids. Germline CDR1 is SEHNR and CDR2 is FQNEAQ (reference sequence). This CDR3 is CASSWGGSDYGYTF. CDR3 nucleotides: TGTGCCAGCAGCTGGGGAGGGAGCGACTATGGCTACACCTTC.

This sequence joins TRBV5-1 and TRBJ2-1, with 8 bases aligning to TRBD1. V was clipped by 4 bases and J by 4 bases; unmatched bases: 7. The CDR3 contains 15 residues. The germline V gene has CDR1 SGHRS and CDR2 YFSETQ. CDR3 residues: CASSPAGQVYNEQFF. The DNA of the CDR3 is TGCGCCAGCAGCCCGGCGGGACAGGTATACAATGAGCAGTTCTTC. Together with reference TRBV5-1 and TRBJ2-1, the CDR3 gives the full variable domain: KAGVTQTPRYLIKTRGQQVTLSCSPISGHRSVSWYQQTPGQGLQFLFEYFSETQRNKGNFPGRFSGRQFSNSRSEMNVSTLELGDSALYLCASSPAGQVYNEQFFGPGTRLTVL.

This chain connects TRBV6-5 to TRBJ1-1; no clear D. V was shortened by 6 bases and J by 5 bases, with 7 bases between the two germline ends. The CDR3 runs to 11 residues. Germline V lookup: CDR1 MNHEY, CDR2 SVGAGI. The DNA of the CDR3 is TGTGCCAGCAGCTCCGGGACTGAAGCTTTCTTT. This encodes CASSSGTEAFF.

V usage is TRBV7-9 and J usage is TRBJ2-1; 9 nucleotides line up with TRBD1. CDR1 is SEHNR and CDR2 is FQNEAQ in the germline V gene (reference sequence). The J segment lost 6 bases and the V segment lost 5 bases, leaving 8 bases of the junction unmatched. CDR3 size: 15 residues. This CDR3 reads CASSGNRGRVNEQFF. The DNA of the CDR3 is TGTGCCAGCAGCGGAAACAGGGGGCGAGTCAATGAGCAGTTCTTC.

This sequence joins TRBV14 and TRBJ2-7; the match to TRBD2 covers 12 bases. Germline-derived CDR1 and CDR2 are SGHDN and FVKESK. CDR3 length: 18 residues. The junction had 10 bases not matched to a gene; V was cut back by 2 bases and J by 2 bases. CDR3 coding DNA: TGTGCCAGCAGCCAACGATTACCCCTAGCGGGGGGGCCCTACGAGCAGTACTTC. Its translation: CASSQRLPLAGGPYEQYF.

This rearrangement joins TRBV6-6 to TRBJ1-3; perhaps TRBD1 as D (6 bases). CDR1 MNHNY and CDR2 SVGAGI come from the germline V gene (reference sequence). The CDR3 spans 16 residues. Trimming left V 5 bases short and J 0 bases short, with 14 bases between. CDR3 nucleotides: TGTGCCAGCAGTCTACCGGGGGGCGTCTCTGGAAACACCATATATTTT. Translating gives CASSLPGGVSGNTIYF.

The rearrangement uses TRBV28 and TRBJ1-2, with D perhaps TRBD1 (6 bases). Trimming removed 4 bases from V and 7 bases from J, with 7 bases in between. Germline assignment: CDR1 MDHEN and CDR2 SYDVKM. The CDR3 runs 11 residues. In DNA form, the CDR3 reads TGTGCCAGCAGTTACAGGGCTGGCTACACCTTC. The encoded protein is CASSYRAGYTF.

V and J are TRBV5-1 and TRBJ1-6; unclear D gene. The germline V gene encodes CDR1 SGHRS and CDR2 YFSETQ. V lost 0 bases and J lost 14, with 15 bases in between. This CDR3 region has 14 residues. For the CDR3, the DNA is TGCGCCAGCAGCTTGGGTACGGGTACGGTATCCCTCCACTTT. This gives the protein CASSLGTGTVSLHF.

V gene TRBV7-8 combines with J gene TRBJ2-2; 9 bases are a match to TRBD1. This CDR3 has 15 amino acids. Germline assignment: CDR1 SGHVS and CDR2 FQNEAQ. V was pared by 8 bases and J by 4 bases, with 8 bases of the junction left unmatched. This CDR3 reads CASPRGTGFTGELFF. CDR3 coding DNA: TGTGCCAGCCCGAGGGGGACAGGGTTCACCGGGGAGCTGTTTTTT. Looking up the rest from reference TRBV7-8 and TRBJ2-2 gives the full variable domain: GAGVSQSPRYKVAKRGQDVALRCDPISGHVSLFWYQQALGQGPEFLTYFQNEAQLDKSGLPSDRFFAERPEGSVSTLKIQRTQQEDSAVYLCASPRGTGFTGELFFGEGSRLTVL.

This chain links TRBV19 with TRBJ1-5; D is possibly TRBD1 (5 bases). Germline-derived CDR1 and CDR2 are LNHDA and SQIVND (reference sequence). Deletions cut 7 bases from V and 6 bases from J, with 22 bases between. This CDR3 is built from 16 residues. CDR3 protein: CASTTTPGRVGQPQHF. Written as DNA, the CDR3 is TGTGCCAGTACCACCACCCCCGGCAGGGTGGGTCAGCCCCAGCATTTT.

This clone was found once. V and J are TRBV3-1 (or the pseudogene TRBV3-2) and TRBJ2-2; D gene uncertain. The CDR3 loop spans 12 amino acids. Germline V gene sequence: CDR1 LGHDT, CDR2 YNNKEL (reference sequence). V lost 4 bases and J 6 bases, leaving 6 bases between the germline ends. CDR3 region: CASSLPAGELFF. CDR3 DNA sequence: TGTGCCAGCAGCCTCCCTGCCGGGGAGCTGTTTTTT.

CDR3 bases: TGTGCCAGCAGCTTGGTTCGCAGGGATTCACCCCTCCACTTT. Amino acids: CASSLVRRDSPLHF. The chain carries TRBV5-6 and TRBJ1-6, with D possibly TRBD1 on 5 matching bases. Germline CDR1 and CDR2: SGHDT and YYEEEE. There are 14 residues in the CDR3. The V end lost 0 bases, the J end lost 8 bases, and 9 bases lay between the germline ends.

The J gene is TRBJ2-5, the V gene TRBV27; 9 bases are shared with TRBD2. V lost 0 bases, J lost 4 bases, and 6 bases stayed unmatched. Germline V gives CDR1 MNHEY, CDR2 SMNVEV (reference sequence). The CDR3 extends over 16 amino acids. This CDR3 reads CASSLSLAGLGETQYF. The CDR3 bases are TGTGCCAGCAGTTTATCGCTAGCGGGGTTAGGAGAGACCCAGTACTTC.

V and J are TRBV9 and TRBJ2-7, with TRBD1 matching over 9 bases. CDR1 is SGDLS, CDR2 YYNGEE, per germline. This CDR3 is built from 14 residues. V shed 0 bases and J 4 bases; nucleotides not matched to a gene: 2. The CDR3 here is CASSVATGGYEQYF. CDR3 DNA sequence: TGTGCCAGCAGCGTAGCGACAGGGGGATACGAGCAGTACTTC.

V gene TRBV6-1 combines with J gene TRBJ1-1; tentatively, D is TRBD1 (6 bases). This CDR3 spans 14 amino acids. V was shortened by 2 bases and J by 5 bases, with 12 bases between the two germline ends. Looked up from germline, CDR1 is MNHNS and CDR2 is SASEGT. The CDR3: CASSERRGGTEAFF. In nucleotides, the CDR3 is TGTGCCAGCAGTGAACGCAGGGGAGGGACTGAAGCTTTCTTT.